The 31 T cell receptor beta chains below were found in one sample sequenced in a study of PD-L1 blockade in urothelial cancer. Noted time point: pretreatment peripheral blood. The protocol was immunoSEQ multiplex PCR, while the TCRdb copy is restricted to in-frame clones and leaves out a portion. The table lists tens of thousands of clones, approximately 86% of them singletons. Here the sequenced sample was PBMCs, taken around atezolizumab (anti-PD-L1) treatment. The receptors were gathered from a man in his 60s with urothelial cancer.

The chain combines TRBV27 with TRBJ2-2, with 7 nucleotides matching TRBD2. CDR1 and CDR2 from the germline V gene are MNHEY and SMNVEV (reference sequence). The CDR3 has 17 residues. The ends lost 4 bases at V and 1 base at J; junction bases unmatched: 9. The CDR3 is CASSSLGQRGNTGELFF. The CDR3 nucleotides are TGTGCCAGCAGTTCCCTAGGGCAGCGGGGGAACACCGGGGAGCTGTTTTTT.

The chain has TRBV19 and TRBJ2-1; 7 nucleotides line up with TRBD2. CDR1 and CDR2 from the germline V gene are LNHDA and SQIVND (reference sequence). The CDR3 length is 14 residues. Germline trimming cut 3 bases from V and 2 bases from J; bases unmatched to any gene: 1. The CDR3 loop reads CASSIAGAYNEQFF. In nucleotides, the CDR3 is TGTGCCAGTAGTATCGCGGGGGCCTACAATGAGCAGTTCTTC.

The V and J genes are TRBV10-3 and TRBJ1-1, with D hard to call. This CDR3 comprises 13 residues. V lost 4 bases and J lost 1, with 7 bases in between. The germline gives CDR1 ENHRY, CDR2 SYGVKD. Written as DNA, the CDR3 is TGTGCCATCAGTGTCCGCGAGAACACTGAAGCTTTCTTT. Translated: CAISVRENTEAFF.

This chain joins TRBV11-3 and TRBJ2-5; 9 nucleotides agree with TRBD1. CDR3 size: 14 residues. CDR1 SGHNT and CDR2 YENEEA come from the germline V gene. V gave up 3 bases and J gave up 3 bases; unmatched junction bases: 2. The CDR3 protein is CASSFTGGEETQYF. The CDR3 DNA sequence: TGTGCCAGCAGCTTTACAGGGGGCGAAGAGACCCAGTACTTC.

This clone appeared a few times. The chain joins TRBV11-1 to TRBJ2-7, with 7 positions matching TRBD1. The germline V gene has CDR1 SGHAT and CDR2 FQDESV (reference sequence). The length of the CDR3 is 16 residues. Trimming removed 1 base from V and 4 bases from J; junction bases left unmatched: 10. CDR3 in amino acids: CASSLDLSGTEYEQYF. The CDR3 nucleotides are TGTGCCAGCAGCTTAGATCTATCGGGGACAGAATACGAGCAGTACTTC.

This chain joins TRBV4-1 and TRBJ1-2; 7 bases are shared with TRBD1. This CDR3 has 14 residues. CDR1 and CDR2 (germline): MGHRA, YSYEKL. Trimming removed 4 bases from V and 3 bases from J; junction bases left unmatched: 5. CDR3 in amino acids: CASSPQGVDYGYTF. Written as DNA, the CDR3 is TGCGCCAGCAGCCCGCAGGGGGTTGACTATGGCTACACCTTC.

The gene calls are TRBV5-1 and TRBJ2-5; 8 bases match TRBD2. Germline CDR1 SGHRS, CDR2 YFSETQ. Trimming removed 4 bases from V and 1 base from J; junction bases left unmatched: 3. CDR3 length equals 14 residues. The CDR3 DNA reads as TGCGCCAGCAGCCCCGGGACTAGCCAAGAGACCCAGTACTTC. This translates into CASSPGTSQETQYF.

This clone was picked up a small number of times. This chain connects TRBV6-1 to TRBJ2-6; no definite D call. The CDR3 spans 16 residues. Germline V gene sequence: CDR1 MNHNS, CDR2 SASEGT. V was clipped by 2 bases and J by 1 base, with 9 bases between them. This CDR3 reads CASSEHSGSGANVLTF. The CDR3, as DNA: TGTGCCAGCAGTGAACATTCCGGGTCTGGGGCCAACGTCCTGACTTTC.

The chain combines TRBV2 with TRBJ2-7; D is uncertain. Between the trimmed V and J ends, which lost 6 bases and 0 bases, there was a span of 12 bases. The CDR3 is 14 residues long. Germline V gene lookup returns CDR1 SNHLY and CDR2 FYNNEI. The CDR3 loop is CASRTRRSSYEQYF. CDR3 coding DNA: TGTGCCAGCAGGACCCGAAGGAGCTCCTACGAGCAGTACTTC.

The chain carries TRBV13 and TRBJ2-3, with 10 nucleotides matching TRBD2. The CDR3 consists of 17 residues. The germline V gene encodes CDR1 PRHDT and CDR2 FYEKMQ (reference sequence). With V trimmed by 2 bases and J by 3 bases, 8 bases remained unmatched. The CDR3, as DNA: TGTGCCAGCAGCTTAAGGCTAGCGGGGGCCAGGACAGATACGCAGTATTTT. Translated: CASSLRLAGARTDTQYF.

This clone was observed a handful of times. The rearrangement links TRBV4-1 to TRBJ2-2; D is uncertain. The V and J ends lost 1 base and 4 bases respectively, with 7 bases between them. The CDR3 covers 14 residues. Germline V gene sequence: CDR1 MGHRA, CDR2 YSYEKL. CDR3 in amino acids: CASSQGLFTGELFF. CDR3 in DNA: TGCGCCAGCAGCCAAGGACTCTTCACCGGGGAGCTGTTTTTT.

This rearrangement joins TRBV19 to TRBJ2-7; D gene uncertain. This CDR3 is built from 13 residues. Trimming shortened V by 4 bases and J by 2 bases, and 9 bases separated the two germline ends. CDR1 and CDR2 (germline): LNHDA, SQIVND (reference sequence). Here the CDR3 reads CASSTVLTYEQYF. The DNA for the CDR3 is TGTGCCAGTAGTACCGTATTAACCTACGAGCAGTACTTC.

V and J are TRBV6-6 and TRBJ1-3; 10 bases fit TRBD1. The junction had 1 base not matched to a gene; V was cut back by 9 bases and J by 2 bases. This CDR3 region has 13 residues. In germline, CDR1 is MNHNY, CDR2 SVGAGI (reference sequence). The CDR3: CASGTGAGNTIYF. In DNA form, the CDR3 reads TGTGCCAGTGGGACAGGGGCTGGAAACACCATATATTTT.

The CDR3 is CASSLESGGGGYTF. The CDR3 DNA is TGTGCCAGCAGCTTAGAGTCGGGGGGTGGTGGCTACACCTTC. The J gene is TRBJ1-2, the V gene TRBV7-6; possible D gene TRBD1, 5 bases. V dropped 1 base and J dropped 7 bases, with 13 bases sitting between them. CDR1 and CDR2 from the germline V gene are SGHVS and FNYEAQ. The CDR3 has 14 residues.

Here the CDR3 reads CASSLGTAGTGELFF. The CDR3 coding sequence is TGCGCCAGCAGCTTGGGGACAGCAGGAACCGGGGAGCTGTTTTTT. The chain uses TRBV5-1 and TRBJ2-2; D is perhaps TRBD1 (6 bases). Germline V gene data show CDR1 as SGHRS and CDR2 as YFSETQ. The V end was cut by 0 bases, the J end by 5 bases, with 11 bases between. There are 15 residues in the CDR3.

V usage is TRBV19 and J usage is TRBJ2-7, with 7 positions matching TRBD1. The CDR3 is 13 residues long. Germline CDR1 reads LNHDA; CDR2 reads SQIVND (reference sequence). Unmatched junction bases numbered 9, after V lost 7 bases and J lost 6 bases. The DNA of the CDR3 is TGTGCCAGTACCCAAAGACAGGGATCCGAGCAGTACTTC. Amino acids: CASTQRQGSEQYF. Full variable domain (rest looked up from reference TRBV19 and TRBJ2-7): DGGITQSPKYLFRKEGQNVTLSCEQNLNHDAMYWYRQDPGQGLRLIYYSQIVNDFQKGDIAEGYSVSREKKESFPLTVTSAQKNPTAFYLCASTQRQGSEQYFGPGTRLTVT.

The V call is TRBV19, the J call TRBJ1-5; TRBD1 agrees at 8 bases. The germline V gene encodes CDR1 LNHDA and CDR2 SQIVND (reference sequence). J lost 0 bases, V lost 8 bases, and 9 bases had no gene match. The CDR3 contains 16 residues. The CDR3 sequence: CASRDRGGNSNQPQHF. The CDR3 DNA reads TGTGCCAGTCGAGACAGGGGAGGTAATAGCAATCAGCCCCAGCATTTT. Full variable domain (remainder filled in from reference TRBV19 and TRBJ1-5): DGGITQSPKYLFRKEGQNVTLSCEQNLNHDAMYWYRQDPGQGLRLIYYSQIVNDFQKGDIAEGYSVSREKKESFPLTVTSAQKNPTAFYLCASRDRGGNSNQPQHFGDGTRLSIL.

The V and J genes are TRBV29-1 and TRBJ2-2; possible D gene TRBD2, 6 bases. This CDR3 region has 11 residues. CDR1 and CDR2 from the germline V gene are SQVTM and ANQGSEA. In DNA form, the CDR3 reads TGCGGGGGGAAAGAACACGGGGAGCTGTTTTTT. Its translation: CGGKEHGELFF.

V is TRBV7-3 and J is TRBJ2-5, with 8 bases lining up with TRBD2. Germline loops: CDR1 SGHTA, CDR2 FQGTGA. V lost 5 bases, J lost 1 base, and 3 bases stayed unmatched. The CDR3 covers 14 residues. The CDR3 loop reads CASSPTSGQETQYF. DNA for the CDR3: TGTGCCAGCAGCCCCACTAGCGGCCAAGAGACCCAGTACTTC. The complete variable domain, with remaining parts taken from reference TRBV7-3 and TRBJ2-5, reads GAGVSQTPSNKVTEKGKYVELRCDPISGHTALYWYRQSLGQGPEFLIYFQGTGAADDSGLPNDRFFAVRPEGSVSTLKIQRTERGDSAVYLCASSPTSGQETQYFGPGTRLLVL.

The chain combines TRBV7-9 with TRBJ2-5; a possible D gene is TRBD1 (6 bases). Germline V gene lookup returns CDR1 SEHNR and CDR2 FQNEAQ (reference sequence). The CDR3 consists of 14 residues. V was trimmed by 6 bases and J by 2 bases, leaving 13 bases between them. The CDR3: CASRGAVGQETQYF. Here the CDR3 DNA reads TGTGCCAGCAGGGGGGCCGTAGGACAAGAGACCCAGTACTTC.

The rearrangement joins TRBV6-5 to TRBJ2-5; 7 bases map to TRBD2. The length of the CDR3 is 14 residues. V lost 7 bases and J lost 0; bases outside the gene matches: 5. Germline CDR1 MNHEY, CDR2 SVGAGI. CDR3 protein: CASTPSGDQETQYF. CDR3 coding DNA: TGTGCCAGCACCCCTAGCGGCGACCAAGAGACCCAGTACTTC.

V is TRBV6-6 and J is TRBJ1-1; a weak D match, TRBD1 (5 bases). V was pared by 2 bases and J by 6 bases, with 10 bases between. Germline assignment: CDR1 MNHNY and CDR2 SVGAGI (reference sequence). This CDR3 has 13 residues. The CDR3 DNA reads as TGTGCCAGCAGTTACACCAGGGAAGCTGAAGCTTTCTTT. Amino acid sequence: CASSYTREAEAFF.

V usage is TRBV10-3 and J usage is TRBJ2-1; 8 nucleotides match TRBD1. From germline, CDR1 is ENHRY and CDR2 SYGVKD. Trimming removed 6 bases from V and 2 bases from J; junction bases left unmatched: 6. The CDR3 is 15 amino acids. As DNA, the CDR3 is TGTGCCATCAGACTTGGACAGGGCACCTACAATGAGCAGTTCTTC. It is translated as CAIRLGQGTYNEQFF.

V is TRBV7-9 and J is TRBJ1-4; weak D call: TRBD1 (6 bases). Germline V gene sequence: CDR1 SEHNR, CDR2 FQNEAQ (reference sequence). With 6 bases removed from V and 14 bases from J, the gap between germline ends came to 13 bases. This CDR3 has 11 residues. CDR3 nucleotide sequence: TGTGCCAGCAGTGTCCAAGGGGGTCTGTTTTTT. Translation: CASSVQGGLFF. The full variable domain, in which reference TRBV7-9 and TRBJ1-4 provide the parts outside the CDR3, is DTGVSQNPRHKITKRGQNVTFRCDPISEHNRLYWYRQTLGQGPEFLTYFQNEAQLEKSRLLSDRFSAERPKGSFSTLEIQRTEQGDSAMYLCASSVQGGLFFGSGTQLSVL.

This chain uses TRBV4-1 with TRBJ1-5; no definite D call. V gave up 1 base and J gave up 5 bases, with 12 bases separating them. Germline CDR1 MGHRA, CDR2 YSYEKL. The CDR3 runs to 15 residues. CDR3 residues: CASSQVWASDQPQHF. The CDR3 nucleotides are TGCGCCAGCAGCCAAGTGTGGGCGTCCGATCAGCCCCAGCATTTT.

V usage is TRBV5-1 and J usage is TRBJ2-1; the match to TRBD2 covers 7 bases. V lost 6 bases and J lost 3; bases outside the gene matches: 9. In germline, CDR1 is SGHRS, CDR2 YFSETQ. The CDR3 extends over 15 amino acids. The CDR3 sequence: CASTDFAGVYNEQFF. The CDR3 DNA reads as TGCGCCAGCACCGATTTTGCGGGGGTCTACAATGAGCAGTTCTTC.

This chain links TRBV5-1 with TRBJ1-2; 7 nucleotides agree with TRBD1. Trimming cost V 3 bases and J 2 bases; bases outside gene matches: 13. Germline CDR1 and CDR2: SGHRS and YFSETQ. The CDR3 loop spans 17 amino acids. CDR3 residues: CASSSPSGQGDNYGYTF. CDR3 bases: TGCGCCAGCAGCTCCCCATCCGGGCAGGGGGACAACTATGGCTACACCTTC.

This clone was seen only a few times. The chain combines TRBV6-6 with TRBJ1-4; TRBD1 matches at 10 bases. This CDR3 is built from 14 residues. The germline CDR1 and CDR2 sequences are MNHNY and SVGAGI (reference sequence). The V and J ends lost 5 bases and 7 bases, in that order; junction bases with no gene match: 4. CDR3 sequence reads: CASSDGTGAEKLFF. In DNA form, the CDR3 reads TGTGCCAGCAGTGATGGGACAGGGGCTGAAAAACTGTTTTTT.

This chain connects TRBV18 to TRBJ2-7, with a tentative D call TRBD2 (7 bases). In germline, CDR1 is KGHSH, CDR2 LQKENI. CDR3 length: 16 amino acids. Trimming cost V 2 bases and J 6 bases, with 20 bases left between them. CDR3 bases: TGTGCCAGCTCACCAAGAGGGGGGGCGGGGGCCGGCGAGCAGTACTTC. Translating gives CASSPRGGAGAGEQYF.

This chain uses TRBV5-4 with TRBJ1-2; 7 nucleotides line up with TRBD1. J lost 1 base, V lost 4 bases, and 4 bases had no gene match. The CDR3 runs 14 residues. CDR1 SGHNT and CDR2 YYREEE come from the germline V gene (reference sequence). The CDR3 DNA follows: TGTGCCAGCAGCGCCGGGACAGTTAACTATGGCTACACCTTC. As protein: CASSAGTVNYGYTF. The full variable domain, completed using reference TRBV5-4 and TRBJ1-2, is ETGVTQSPTHLIKTRGQQVTLRCSSQSGHNTVSWYQQALGQGPQFIFQYYREEENGRGNFPPRFSGLQFPNYSSELNVNALELDDSALYLCASSAGTVNYGYTFGSGTRLTVV.

This chain uses TRBV19 with TRBJ2-1; 9 bases are shared with TRBD1. CDR3 length: 15 residues. CDR1 and CDR2 from the germline V gene are LNHDA and SQIVND (reference sequence). With 6 bases clipped from V and 8 bases from J, the junction kept 11 bases outside the gene matches. Here the CDR3 DNA reads TGTGCCAGTAGGGCGACAGGGGGAGTTTTCGATGAGCAGTTCTTC. As protein: CASRATGGVFDEQFF.